This T cell receptor (beta chain) derives from a study of beta chain features in type 1 diabetes. Investigators reverse transcribed all isolated RNA, so they sequenced expressed TCRB transcripts. Profiled with immunoSEQ multiplex PCR; TCRdb holds only in-frame clones, not every one. Of a few hundred thousand clones in the sample, less than 15% were seen once. General study results and limits: Patients and controls would be equally affected if PCR favored shorter templates. Patients with type 1 diabetes carried fewer insertions and had more deletions at their VDJ junctions. Naive, central memory and Treg TCRB repertoires seemed to resemble each other more closely in patients than they did in healthy donors.

This clone has only a few counts. The antigen remains unidentified. Sequenced material: naive CD4+ T cells from blood. The TCR comes from a young woman in good health.

The CDR3 loop reads CSVAPPEGLETQYF. CDR3 sequence (DNA): TGCAGCGTTGCCCCCCCGGAGGGGTTGGAGACCCAGTACTTC. The chain joins TRBV29-1 to TRBJ2-5; the D gene is possibly TRBD2 (6 bases). Germline V gene lookup returns CDR1 SQVTM and CDR2 ANQGSEA. CDR3 length: 14 residues. V lost 4 bases, J lost 5 bases, and 17 bases lay in between. The variable domain in full, with the rest retrieved from reference TRBV29-1 and TRBJ2-5, is SAVISQKPSRDICQRGTSLTIQCQVDSQVTMMFWYRQQPGQSLTLIATANQGSEATYESGFVIDKFPISRPNLTFSTLTVSNMSPEDSSIYLCSVAPPEGLETQYFGPGTRLLVL.